These 32 T cell receptor beta chains share one sample of origin, sequenced in a study of T cells in Graves' hyperthyroidism and ophthalmopathy. TCR beta CDR3 region amplification was performed from RNA transcripts. With the HTBI primer set, the TCR CDR3 went through a first round of RT-PCR. TCRdb used MiXCR to reprocess the multiplex PCR reads, holding one entry per CDR3 protein. In the table there are about 270,000 distinct CDR3 sequences, about 25% of which are singletons. The sequenced sample consisted of blood. The receptors were gathered from a man aged 35 to 55 with Graves' hyperthyroidism that later progressed to Graves' ophthalmopathy.

This clonotype was observed many times. The chain carries TRBV4-2 and TRBJ1-5, with 9 bases identical to TRBD1. Trimming cost V 4 bases and J 1 base; bases outside gene matches: 11. Per the germline V gene, CDR1 is LGHNA and CDR2 is YNFKEQ. The length of the CDR3 is 18 residues. CDR3 in DNA: TGTGCCAGCAGCCGTCTTCTCAACACAGGGGGCAGCAATCAGCCCCAGCATTTT. Translated: CASSRLLNTGGSNQPQHF.

The chain uses TRBV19 and TRBJ2-2, with D possibly matching TRBD2 (5 bases). CDR1 and CDR2 (germline): LNHDA, SQIVND (reference sequence). V lost 3 bases to trimming and J lost 3 bases, with 17 bases between them. This CDR3 is built from 17 residues. CDR3 sequence reads: CASSMGVFGIYTGELFF. The CDR3 bases are TGTGCCAGTAGTATGGGCGTCTTCGGGATTTACACCGGGGAGCTGTTTTTT.

The sample holds many counts of this clonotype. The V gene is TRBV6-1, the J gene TRBJ1-5; 7 nucleotides line up with TRBD1. The J segment lost 4 bases and the V segment lost 6 bases, leaving 9 bases of the junction unmatched. The germline V gene has CDR1 MNHNS and CDR2 SASEGT. The CDR3 extends over 15 amino acids. CDR3 in DNA: TGTGCCAGCAGAAGAAGACAGGGAGATAATCAGCCCCAGCATTTT. Its protein is CASRRRQGDNQPQHF.

This clonotype was observed a handful of times. The gene calls are TRBV6-2 or TRBV6-3 and TRBJ2-5; D unresolved. The germline gives CDR1 MNHEY, CDR2 SVGEGT. V dropped 0 bases and J dropped 4 bases, with 9 bases sitting between them. The CDR3 has 14 residues. The CDR3 loop reads CASSYSYWGETQYF. CDR3 DNA sequence: TGTGCCAGCAGTTACTCGTATTGGGGAGAGACCCAGTACTTC.

There are many counts of this clonotype. The V call is TRBV28, the J call TRBJ1-1; TRBD1 agrees at 8 bases. Germline trimming cut 6 bases from V and 4 bases from J; bases unmatched to any gene: 10. CDR3 length: 15 amino acids. Germline CDR1 MDHEN, CDR2 SYDVKM. CDR3 DNA: TGTGCCAGCAGCCCCCCGACAGGGGATCGCACTGAAGCTTTCTTT. The encoded protein is CASSPPTGDRTEAFF.

This sequence joins TRBV24-1 and TRBJ1-2; D unclear. The length of the CDR3 is 13 residues. Trimming shortened V by 3 bases and J by 6 bases, and 10 bases separated the two germline ends. The germline V gene encodes CDR1 KGHDR and CDR2 SFDVKD. This CDR3 is CATSDGGYDGYTF. The CDR3 nucleotides are TGTGCCACCAGTGATGGAGGGTACGATGGCTACACCTTC.

The rearrangement uses TRBV10-3 and TRBJ2-7; D remains unclear. Germline V gene lookup returns CDR1 ENHRY and CDR2 SYGVKD. V was shortened by 4 bases and J by 1 base, with 11 bases between the two germline ends. CDR3 length: 14 residues. CDR3 protein: CAISVRKVSYEQYF. CDR3 bases: TGTGCCATCAGTGTCCGGAAAGTATCCTACGAGCAGTACTTC.

This clonotype was found many times. The genes are TRBV30 and TRBJ2-6; 9 bases are shared with TRBD1. V lost 3 bases, J lost 3 bases, and 6 bases stayed unmatched. Germline lookup yields CDR1 GTSNPN and CDR2 SVGIG (reference sequence). CDR3 length: 16 amino acids. The CDR3 here is CAWSRQGVDGANVLTF. CDR3 coding DNA: TGTGCCTGGAGCCGACAGGGGGTAGATGGGGCCAACGTCCTGACTTTC.

This clonotype came up many times. This chain uses TRBV4-1 with TRBJ1-1, with D unclear. Germline V gene sequence: CDR1 MGHRA, CDR2 YSYEKL. V shed 1 base and J shed 2 bases, with 8 bases lying between them. The length of the CDR3 is 14 residues. CDR3 region: CASSQGLLNTEAFF. CDR3 coding DNA: TGCGCCAGCAGCCAAGGATTACTTAACACTGAAGCTTTCTTT.

This chain joins TRBV6-1 and TRBJ1-3; D is undetermined. This CDR3 region has 14 residues. Germline CDR1 and CDR2: MNHNS and SASEGT. V shed 8 bases and J shed 0 bases, with 11 bases lying between them. This chain's CDR3 is CASVRWDSGNTIYF. As DNA, the CDR3 is TGTGCCAGCGTACGATGGGACTCTGGAAACACCATATATTTT.

This clonotype has ten or more counts. The chain carries TRBV28 and TRBJ2-7; D is perhaps TRBD2 (5 bases). Germline-derived CDR1 and CDR2 are MDHEN and SYDVKM. The CDR3 sequence is 15 residues long. The V end was cut by 5 bases, the J end by 5 bases, with 19 bases between. Here the CDR3 reads CASSPEALLLDEQYF. The CDR3 DNA sequence: TGTGCCAGCAGTCCGGAGGCCCTACTCTTGGACGAGCAGTACTTC.

The V and J genes are TRBV4-1 and TRBJ2-2; D is perhaps TRBD1 (5 bases). CDR1 is MGHRA and CDR2 is YSYEKL in the germline V gene. Trimming cost V 0 bases and J 4 bases, with 12 bases left between them. The CDR3 totals 16 residues. The CDR3 here is CASSQEWSRATGELFF. The CDR3 DNA follows: TGCGCCAGCAGCCAAGAGTGGAGCAGGGCCACCGGGGAGCTGTTTTTT.

The chain links TRBV6-2 or TRBV6-3 to TRBJ1-5; D is unresolved. The CDR3 has 13 amino acids. The germline V and J ends were trimmed by 5 bases and 11 bases, with 16 bases remaining between them. The germline gives CDR1 MNHEY, CDR2 SVGEGT. CDR3 in amino acids: CASSPARALTQHF. CDR3 DNA: TGTGCCAGCAGTCCGGCTAGGGCCCTGACCCAGCATTTT.

The chain employs TRBV28 and TRBJ1-1; no firm D call. The CDR3 totals 17 residues. Germline V CDR1 and CDR2: MDHEN, SYDVKM. V lost 3 bases and J 3 bases, leaving 20 bases between the germline ends. CDR3 loop: CASSLFGRANTDTEAFF. The CDR3, as DNA: TGTGCCAGCAGTTTGTTTGGACGGGCGAATACGGACACTGAAGCTTTCTTT.

This clonotype has a count of ten or more. The rearrangement uses TRBV2 and TRBJ2-5; D unresolved. Germline-derived CDR1 and CDR2 are SNHLY and FYNNEI. The V and J ends lost 6 bases and 5 bases respectively, with 13 bases between them. The CDR3 contains 13 residues. Written as DNA, the CDR3 is TGTGCCAGCAGGACCCTTTATACGGAGACCCAGTACTTC. This sequence encodes CASRTLYTETQYF.

This clonotype has ten or more counts. This chain connects TRBV2 to TRBJ1-1; D not resolved. Per the germline V gene, CDR1 is SNHLY and CDR2 is FYNNEI. The CDR3 covers 15 residues. V was pared by 8 bases and J by 5 bases, with 21 bases between. As DNA, the CDR3 is TGTGCCAGCCCAGTGTACCGGCGAAGAGGTACTGAAGCTTTCTTT. Its translation: CASPVYRRRGTEAFF.

Many counts were recorded for this clonotype. The V call is TRBV7-8, the J call TRBJ1-5; D remains ambiguous. Per the germline V gene, CDR1 is SGHVS and CDR2 is FQNEAQ. The CDR3 consists of 16 residues. V was trimmed by 5 bases and J by 0 bases, leaving 14 bases between them. The CDR3 sequence: CASSTVRGASNQPQHF. CDR3 DNA sequence: TGTGCCAGCAGCACGGTCCGGGGAGCTAGCAATCAGCCCCAGCATTTT.

This clonotype was counted ten times or more. V gene TRBV12-3 or TRBV12-4 combines with J gene TRBJ2-4, with D hard to call. This CDR3 contains 15 residues. V gave up 5 bases and J gave up 0 bases, with 11 bases separating them. The CDR3 loop reads CASSGDILAKNIQYF. CDR3 nucleotide sequence: TGTGCCAGCAGTGGGGATATCCTAGCCAAAAACATTCAGTACTTC.

This clonotype was recorded a few times. This chain joins TRBV28 and TRBJ2-7, with D unresolved. The V end lost 2 bases, the J end lost 3 bases, and 8 bases lay between the germline ends. This CDR3 spans 13 amino acids. Looked up from germline, CDR1 is MDHEN and CDR2 is SYDVKM. The CDR3 DNA reads TGTGCCAGCAGTTTAAGGCATTACTACGAGCAGTACTTC. This gives the protein CASSLRHYYEQYF.

This clonotype has at least ten counts. No conserved phenylalanine or tryptophan ends this CDR3, so it is likely a read error. The gene calls are TRBV9 and TRBJ2-5; tentative D call: TRBD2 (6 bases). Deletions cut 2 bases from V and 4 bases from J, with 12 bases between. Germline-derived CDR1 and CDR2 are SGDLS and YYNGEE. The CDR3 covers 14 residues. The CDR3 spells CASSVAGSTETQYL. Written as DNA, the CDR3 is TGTGCCAGCAGCGTGGCCGGGAGTACAGAGACCCAGTACCTC.

Ten or more counts support this clonotype. The chain links TRBV29-1 to TRBJ2-2; no clear D gene. V was trimmed by 3 bases and J by 6 bases, leaving 8 bases between them. This CDR3 has 12 residues. Germline-derived CDR1 and CDR2 are SQVTM and ANQGSEA. CDR3 residues: CSVDSGPGELFF. The CDR3 DNA follows: TGCAGCGTTGATTCTGGGCCCGGGGAGCTGTTTTTT.

This chain connects TRBV7-2 to TRBJ2-2; 9 positions match TRBD1. Trimming cost V 3 bases and J 5 bases; bases outside gene matches: 7. Germline CDR1 reads SGHTA; CDR2 reads FQGNSA. The CDR3 is 16 residues long. CDR3 DNA sequence: TGTGCCAGCAGCTTCGCGGGGACAGGGAGGACCGGGGAGCTGTTTTTT. Amino acid sequence: CASSFAGTGRTGELFF.

This clonotype was counted once. The chain joins TRBV28 to TRBJ2-7; D unresolved. The CDR3 contains 12 residues. The V end was cut by 5 bases, the J end by 5 bases, with 10 bases between. CDR1 is MDHEN and CDR2 is SYDVKM in the germline V gene. The CDR3 loop reads CASSLITDEQYF. The CDR3 nucleotides read TGTGCCAGCAGTCTAATAACTGACGAGCAGTACTTC.

This chain links TRBV28 with TRBJ2-5, with D unresolved. Trimming removed 3 bases from V and 2 bases from J, with 16 bases in between. The germline CDR1 and CDR2 sequences are MDHEN and SYDVKM. The CDR3 is 16 amino acids. The CDR3 DNA follows: TGTGCCAGCAGTTTTTTCGGGCAGACCGCACAAGAGACCCAGTACTTC. Translating gives CASSFFGQTAQETQYF. Supplemented by reference TRBV28 and TRBJ2-5, the full variable domain reads DVKVTQSSRYLVKRTGEKVFLECVQDMDHENMFWYRQDPGLGLRLIYFSYDVKMKEKGDIPEGYSVSREKKERFSLILESASTNQTSMYLCASSFFGQTAQETQYFGPGTRLLVL.

This chain uses TRBV28 with TRBJ1-2, with no clear D. Germline values: CDR1 MDHEN, CDR2 SYDVKM. The CDR3 length is 13 residues. Between the trimmed V and J ends, which lost 8 bases and 2 bases, there was a span of 12 bases. CDR3 bases: TGTGCCAGCCGTGAAAGGCCAAACTATGGCTACACCTTC. Translated, it gives CASRERPNYGYTF.

This clonotype came up many times. The J gene is TRBJ1-2, the V gene TRBV12-3 or TRBV12-4; a weak D match, TRBD1 (5 bases). V gave up 5 bases and J gave up 6 bases, with 7 bases separating them. The CDR3 contains 11 residues. The CDR3 loop reads CASSRGDGYTF. The CDR3 coding sequence is TGTGCCAGCAGTCGAGGGGATGGCTACACCTTC.

This clonotype showed up just a few times. The rearrangement links TRBV28 to TRBJ1-2; D remains ambiguous. The CDR3 is made up of 16 amino acids. V shed 4 bases and J shed 5 bases, with 20 bases lying between them. Germline V CDR1 and CDR2: MDHEN, SYDVKM. The CDR3 here is CASSYNAFITGYGYTF. CDR3 nucleotide sequence: TGTGCCAGCAGTTATAATGCCTTCATCACGGGGTATGGCTACACCTTC.

This clonotype came up many times. The chain links TRBV6-7 to TRBJ2-5; no reliable D call. TRBV6-7 is flagged as an ORF with uncertain function. This CDR3 has 13 residues. Trimming removed 2 bases at V and 1 base at J, with 5 bases between. CDR3 in DNA: TGTGCCAGCAGTTACGGCTTCCAAGAGACCCAGTACTTC. This sequence encodes CASSYGFQETQYF.

This clonotype was seen many times. The chain combines TRBV10-3 with TRBJ2-5, with 8 positions matching TRBD2. The V gene end was trimmed by 4 bases and the J gene end by 3 bases; junction bases not matched to a gene: 7. Germline-derived CDR1 and CDR2 are ENHRY and SYGVKD. CDR3 size: 15 residues. CDR3 nucleotides: TGTGCCATCAGTGGGGTGGCGGGAGGAGAAGAGACCCAGTACTTC. Translated: CAISGVAGGEETQYF.

V usage is TRBV30 and J usage is TRBJ2-5; 8 bases fit TRBD2. The CDR3 loop spans 14 amino acids. Germline lookup yields CDR1 GTSNPN and CDR2 SVGIG (reference sequence). Trimming removed 1 base from V and 5 bases from J; junction bases left unmatched: 6. CDR3 region: CAWSAGGGSETQYF. The CDR3, as DNA: TGTGCCTGGAGTGCAGGCGGGGGGTCGGAGACCCAGTACTTC.

This chain uses TRBV11-3 with TRBJ2-5; D may be TRBD2 (5 bases). Between the trimmed V and J ends, which lost 1 base and 2 bases, there was a span of 8 bases. The CDR3 runs to 14 residues. Germline V gene data show CDR1 as SGHNT and CDR2 as YENEEA. CDR3 amino acids: CASSLVATQETQYF. The DNA for the CDR3 is TGTGCCAGCAGCTTAGTAGCGACGCAAGAGACCCAGTACTTC.

This clonotype was seen at least ten times. The chain carries TRBV4-2 and TRBJ1-1; tentative D call: TRBD1 (6 bases). CDR3 size: 15 residues. Germline V lookup: CDR1 LGHNA, CDR2 YNFKEQ. V lost 3 bases and J lost 2, with 13 bases in between. The CDR3 nucleotides are TGTGCCAGCAGCCAGGGGGACGGGGGCAACACTGAAGCTTTCTTT. It encodes CASSQGDGGNTEAFF.